This entry describes one T cell receptor beta chain. In this sample, this clonotype turned up a few times. There is no known antigen for this receptor. Base qualities are missing; no much larger clone stands one base away. This entry belongs to a study of blood T cells in healthy people across ages (dated by TCRdb to about 2015). For the wider study: Template switching captured roughly one uniquely barcoded TCR beta cDNA molecule per two T cells in model experiments. Two additional independent replicas of 1 million unique cDNA reads from the same blood draw were analyzed for two donors (one aged 18 to 30 and one aged 80 or older). Four age groups were formed from the donors: young (average approximately 15 years), middle-aged (around 40), aged (under 70) and long-lived (more than 75). To avoid experimental bias, donors of different ages were spread randomly across the sequencing lanes. Using deep sequencing normalized with unique cDNA molecular identifiers, the study measured how TCR beta repertoire diversity changes with age.

The approximately 41 donors, aged 6 to 90 years, were systemically healthy Caucasian individuals from Russia. Ten milliliters of peripheral blood were drawn from each donor into EDTA-treated Vacutainer tubes. Ficoll-Paque density-gradient centrifugation was used to isolate PBMCs, with at least 6.5 million per sample. Trizol reagent was used to extract total RNA from PBMCs, with at least 6 micrograms per sample. For every donor, flow cytometry on a PBMC aliquot measured the percentage of naive CD45RAhigh/CD27high T cells. Library method: 5' RACE. The second PCR ran for roughly 7 to 12 cycles and used a J-beta primer mix along with a sample-barcoded 5' primer. Each TCR beta cDNA molecule received a unique molecular identifier from a template-switch 5' adaptor carrying 12 random nucleotides. Each sample yielded at least 2.5 million CDR3-containing paired-end reads. First-strand cDNA was synthesized from all RNA with the Mint cDNA synthesis kit, primed by a TRBC-specific oligonucleotide. All cDNA was treated with uracil-DNA glycosylase and then went through a first 18-cycle PCR with the universal primers M1SS and BC2_uni_R. In the authors' own workflow: For normalization, 1 million high-quality reads were randomly selected from each sample, with every read carrying a distinct molecular identifier. Reads with shared molecular identifiers were discarded instead of being binned into consensus sequences. CDR3 identification, clonotype clustering and error correction used MiTCR with a Q25 quality threshold and the strictest error-elimination algorithm. A nonparametric unseen species model with Euler transformation was used to estimate lower-bound total TCR beta diversity. In-frame beta chains were kept once TCRdb had trimmed the public reads at Q25 with fastp and called clones with MiXCR. One record per CDR3 amino acid sequence lists the most common genes and DNA. The V and J calls, along with clone size, are taken from TCRdb and not from the paper's own processing. The sample includes some 1.8 million distinct CDR3 sequences, with roughly two fifths observed a single time. The ten largest clones represent roughly 23% of the sample.

CDR1 and CDR2, looked up from the germline V gene, are MNHEY and SVGEGT. The CDR3, from cysteine to phenylalanine, totals 17 residues. Here the CDR3 DNA is all that survives: 51 bases in frame from base 1. General conclusions and limits of the study: As age increased, observed TCR beta diversity per million T cells dropped in a roughly linear way, and a significant reduction was already evident by age roughly 40. Because donor CMV infection status was unknown, age-related changes in expanded clonotypes were potentially confounded. The percentage of naive T cells measured by flow cytometry correlated strongly with observed TCR beta diversity. The long-lived group showed more naive CD4+ T cells, fewer expanded clones and increased TCR diversity than the aged group, suggesting age selection. Bulk unsorted PBMC profiling prevented conclusive comparison of naive and antigen-experienced compartments. Total diversity estimates from one million sequenced T cells were considered lower bounds and underestimates.

The sequence is built from TRBV6-2 or TRBV6-3 and TRBJ2-7; 8 bases in the junction line up with TRBD1. The DNA end lines up better with TRBJ2-5; the J call may be wrong. Specimen: blood. The source is a human donor in good health. Here is the DNA: TGTGCCAGCAGTTACCCCTACGGACAGGGACACCCGCAGACCCAGTACTTC. It specifies CASSYPYGQGHPQTQYF.